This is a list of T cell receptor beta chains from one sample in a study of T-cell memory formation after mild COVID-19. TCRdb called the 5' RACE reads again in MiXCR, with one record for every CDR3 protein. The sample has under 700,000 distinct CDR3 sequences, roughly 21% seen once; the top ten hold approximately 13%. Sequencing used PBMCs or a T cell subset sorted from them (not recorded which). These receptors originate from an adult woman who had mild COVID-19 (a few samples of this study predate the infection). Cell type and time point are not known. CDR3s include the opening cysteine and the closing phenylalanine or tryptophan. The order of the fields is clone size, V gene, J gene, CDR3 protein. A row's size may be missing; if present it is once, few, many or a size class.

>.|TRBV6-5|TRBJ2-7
CASSSTGQGGFYEQYF
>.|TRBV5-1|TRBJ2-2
CASSLATGVWSGELFF
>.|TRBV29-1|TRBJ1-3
CSVEVDRPAWGIYF
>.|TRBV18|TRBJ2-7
CASSVGTGGPNEQYF
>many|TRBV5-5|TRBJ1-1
CASSLGQGAMRTEAFF
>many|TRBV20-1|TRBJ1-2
CSARDVMGVYGYTF
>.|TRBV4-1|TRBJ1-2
CASSQGQGTGLNYGYTF
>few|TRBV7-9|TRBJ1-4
CASSPGANEKLFF
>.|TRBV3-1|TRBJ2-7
CASSQVTKPPYEQYF
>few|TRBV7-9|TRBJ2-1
CASSLGGLFYNEQFF
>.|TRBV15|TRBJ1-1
CATSRIDRERTEAFF
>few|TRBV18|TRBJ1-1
CASSRTGQGNTEAFF
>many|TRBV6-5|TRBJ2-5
CASSRDRGPQETQYF
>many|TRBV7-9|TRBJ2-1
CASSRSILRLEEQFF
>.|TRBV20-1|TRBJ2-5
CSATGTSGDQQETQYF
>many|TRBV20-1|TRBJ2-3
CSARAASGRDYGTDTQYF
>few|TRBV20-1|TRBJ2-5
CSARVLAGAEETQYF
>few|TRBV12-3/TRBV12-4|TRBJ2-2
CASTRDQTVNTGELFF
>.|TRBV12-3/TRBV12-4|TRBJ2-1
CASRQTGTTNEQFF
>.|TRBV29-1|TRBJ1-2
CSVEENRGYGYTF
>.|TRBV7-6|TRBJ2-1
CASSRDMVGNEQFF
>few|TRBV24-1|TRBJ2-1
CATSDVAGVGVDEQFF
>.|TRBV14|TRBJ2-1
CASSPLGTGHERSYEQFF
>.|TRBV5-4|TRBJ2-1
CASSLGGLPNNEQFF
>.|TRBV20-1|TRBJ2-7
CSARGGPQSYEQYF
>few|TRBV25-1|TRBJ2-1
CASSDGAVGFF
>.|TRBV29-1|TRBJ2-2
CSVEGGERRPGELFF
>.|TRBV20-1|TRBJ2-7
CSARDSYSSYEQYF
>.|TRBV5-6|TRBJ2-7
CASSLGGWGQWYEQYF
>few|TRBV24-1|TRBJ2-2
CATSGWGTSGSQRDATTGELFF
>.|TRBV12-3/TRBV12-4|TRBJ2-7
CASRSDRLSYEQYF
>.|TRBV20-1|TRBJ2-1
CSATTSGTLTGYEQFF
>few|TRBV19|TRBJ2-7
CASGAGPYEQYF
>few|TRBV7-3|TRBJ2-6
CASRRESGANVLTF
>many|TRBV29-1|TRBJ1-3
CSVTTGPSGNTIYF
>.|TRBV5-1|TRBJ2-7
CASSLYRAQYEQYF
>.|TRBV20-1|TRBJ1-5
CSARGTGTLFSNQPQHF
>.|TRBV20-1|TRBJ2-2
CSARAGLTGELFF
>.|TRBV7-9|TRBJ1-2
CASSFGTGEAEGYTF
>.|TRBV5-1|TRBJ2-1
CASSPEVGGTQFF
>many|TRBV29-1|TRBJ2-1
CSVESGSVSYNEQFF
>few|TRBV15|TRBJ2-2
CATSREAGTATGELFF
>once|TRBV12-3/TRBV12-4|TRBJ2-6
CASSFPAGRSGANVLTF